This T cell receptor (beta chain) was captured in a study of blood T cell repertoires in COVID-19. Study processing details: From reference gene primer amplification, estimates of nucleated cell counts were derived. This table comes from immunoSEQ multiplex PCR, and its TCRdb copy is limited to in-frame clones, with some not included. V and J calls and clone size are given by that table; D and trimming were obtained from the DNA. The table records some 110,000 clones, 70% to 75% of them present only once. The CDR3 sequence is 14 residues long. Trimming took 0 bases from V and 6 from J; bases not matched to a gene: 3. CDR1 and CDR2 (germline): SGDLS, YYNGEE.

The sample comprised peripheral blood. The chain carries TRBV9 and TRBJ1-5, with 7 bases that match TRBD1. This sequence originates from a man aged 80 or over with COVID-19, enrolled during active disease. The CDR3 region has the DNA TGTGCCAGCAGCGTAGGACCAGGGGGTCAGCCCCAGCATTTT. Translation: CASSVGPGGQPQHF.